A single sample is the source of the 3 T cell receptor beta chains below, sequenced in a study of blood T cell repertoires in COVID-19. Libraries were prepared by immunoSEQ multiplex PCR; TCRdb keeps only in-frame clonotypes and omits some of them. The profile shows 200,000 to 300,000 clones, 70% to 90% of them singletons. Sequencing was done on a sample of peripheral blood. These receptor sequences come from a man between 18 and 29 years old with active or convalescent COVID-19.

CDR3 bases: TGTGCCACCAGCAGAGTAAGGGGGAATCAGCCCCAGCATTTT. It yields the protein CATSRVRGNQPQHF. V usage is TRBV15 and J usage is TRBJ1-5; possible D gene TRBD1, 6 bases. Trimming removed 1 base at V and 4 bases at J, with 8 bases between. The CDR3 consists of 14 residues. Germline V lookup: CDR1 LNHNV, CDR2 YYDKDF (reference sequence). Full variable domain (outside the CDR3, taken from reference TRBV15 and TRBJ1-5): DAMVIQNPRYQVTQFGKPVTLSCSQTLNHNVMYWYQQKSSQAPKLLFHYYDKDFNNEADTPDNFQSRRPNTSFCFLDIRSPGLGDTAMYLCATSRVRGNQPQHFGDGTRLSIL.

This clone appeared once. The rearrangement links TRBV11-2 to TRBJ2-1; D possibly corresponds to TRBD1 (6 bases). V was cut by 5 bases and J by 0 bases, with 14 bases left in between. Germline values: CDR1 SGHAT, CDR2 FQNNGV. The CDR3 has 16 residues. CDR3 loop: CASSPGQFSSYNEQFF. The CDR3 coding sequence is TGTGCCAGCAGCCCCGGACAGTTTAGCTCCTACAATGAGCAGTTCTTC.

The chain carries TRBV30 and TRBJ1-3; no clear D. The CDR3 covers 15 residues. Germline assignment: CDR1 GTSNPN and CDR2 SVGIG (reference sequence). Trimming left V 5 bases short and J 0 bases short, with 14 bases between. The CDR3 reads CAWGERRSSGNTIYF. The CDR3 nucleotides read TGTGCCTGGGGAGAGCGGCGGAGCTCTGGAAACACCATATATTTT.